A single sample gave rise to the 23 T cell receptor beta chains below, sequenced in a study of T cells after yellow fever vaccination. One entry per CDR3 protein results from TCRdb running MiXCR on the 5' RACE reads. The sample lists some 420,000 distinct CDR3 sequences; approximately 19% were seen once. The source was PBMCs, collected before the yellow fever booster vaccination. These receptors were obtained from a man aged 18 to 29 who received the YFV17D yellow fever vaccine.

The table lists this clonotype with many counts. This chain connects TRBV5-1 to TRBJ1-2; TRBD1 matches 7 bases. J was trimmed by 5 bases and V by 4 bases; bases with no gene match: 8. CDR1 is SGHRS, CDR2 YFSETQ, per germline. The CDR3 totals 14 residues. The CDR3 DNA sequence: TGCGCCAGCAGCCAACCGGGACAGAGGTATGGCTACACCTTC. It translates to CASSQPGQRYGYTF.

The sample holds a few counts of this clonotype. The CDR3 DNA reads as TGTGCCAGCAGGGCACCGGATATATCCTACGAGCAGTACGTC. Translated: CASRAPDISYEQYV. The V and J genes are TRBV6-6 and TRBJ2-7; unclear D gene. V gave up 6 bases and J gave up 1 base, with 13 bases separating them. The CDR3 has 14 amino acids. CDR1 is MNHNY, CDR2 SVGAGI, per germline (reference sequence).

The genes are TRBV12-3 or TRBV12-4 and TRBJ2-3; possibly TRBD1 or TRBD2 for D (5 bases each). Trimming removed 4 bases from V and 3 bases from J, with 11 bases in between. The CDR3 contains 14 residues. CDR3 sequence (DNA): TGTGCCAGCAGTTATCTGGGGGATACAGATACGCAGTATTTT. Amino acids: CASSYLGDTDTQYF.

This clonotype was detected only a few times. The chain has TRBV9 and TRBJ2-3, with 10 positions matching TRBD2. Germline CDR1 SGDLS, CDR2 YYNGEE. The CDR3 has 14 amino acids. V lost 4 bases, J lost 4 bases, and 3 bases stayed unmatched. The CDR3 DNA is TGTGCCAGCAGCTGGGGGACTAGCGCAGATACGCAGTATTTT. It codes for CASSWGTSADTQYF.

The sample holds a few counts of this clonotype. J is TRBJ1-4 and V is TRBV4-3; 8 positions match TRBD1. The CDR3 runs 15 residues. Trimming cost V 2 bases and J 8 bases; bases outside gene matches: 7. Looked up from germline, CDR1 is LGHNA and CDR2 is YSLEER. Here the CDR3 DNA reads TGCGCCAGCAGCCAACAAGACAGGGGAGAAGAAAAACTGTTTTTT. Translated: CASSQQDRGEEKLFF.

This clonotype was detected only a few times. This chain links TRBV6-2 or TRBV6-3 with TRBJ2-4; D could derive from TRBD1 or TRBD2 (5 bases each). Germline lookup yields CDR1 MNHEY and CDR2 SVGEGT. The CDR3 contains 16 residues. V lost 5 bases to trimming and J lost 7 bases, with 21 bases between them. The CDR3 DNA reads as TGTGCCAGCAGTCCAGCCTTGACCGTGTGGGGGAACATTCAGTACTTC. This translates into CASSPALTVWGNIQYF.

Written as DNA, the CDR3 is TGTGCCAGCGGCGCAGGGGGCGGAGACGAAAAACTGTTTTTT. The encoded protein is CASGAGGGDEKLFF. The J gene is TRBJ1-4, the V gene TRBV2, with 8 bases identical to TRBD1. The CDR3 length is 14 residues. Germline V CDR1 and CDR2: SNHLY, FYNNEI. The trim removed 8 bases at V and 8 bases at J, leaving 10 bases unmatched.

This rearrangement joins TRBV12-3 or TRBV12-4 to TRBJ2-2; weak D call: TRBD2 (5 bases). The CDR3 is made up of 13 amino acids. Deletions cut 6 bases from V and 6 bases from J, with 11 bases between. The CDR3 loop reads CASSTHGAGELFF. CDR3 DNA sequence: TGTGCCAGCAGCACCCACGGGGCCGGGGAGCTGTTTTTT.

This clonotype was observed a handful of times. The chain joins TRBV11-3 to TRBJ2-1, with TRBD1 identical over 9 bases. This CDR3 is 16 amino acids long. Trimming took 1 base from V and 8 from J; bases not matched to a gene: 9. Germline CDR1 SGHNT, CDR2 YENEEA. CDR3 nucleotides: TGTGCCAGCAGCTTAGCGGACAGGGGTCGCAGGGATGAGCAGTTCTTC. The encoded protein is CASSLADRGRRDEQFF. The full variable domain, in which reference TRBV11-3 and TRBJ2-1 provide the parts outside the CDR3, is EAGVVQSPRYKIIEKKQPVAFWCNPISGHNTLYWYLQNLGQGPELLIRYENEEAVDDSQLPKDRFSAERLKGVDSTLKIQPAELGDSAVYLCASSLADRGRRDEQFFGPGTRLTVL.

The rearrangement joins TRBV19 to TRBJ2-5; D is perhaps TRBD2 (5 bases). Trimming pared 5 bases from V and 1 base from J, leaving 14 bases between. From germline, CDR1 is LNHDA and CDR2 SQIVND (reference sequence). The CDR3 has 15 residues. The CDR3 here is CASSLGVDLQETQYF. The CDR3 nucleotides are TGTGCCAGTAGTCTCGGGGTGGACCTCCAAGAGACCCAGTACTTC.

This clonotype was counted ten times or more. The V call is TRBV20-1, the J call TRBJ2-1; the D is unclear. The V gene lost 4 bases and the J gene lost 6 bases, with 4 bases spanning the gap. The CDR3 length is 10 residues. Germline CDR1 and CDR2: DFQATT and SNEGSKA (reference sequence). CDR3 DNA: TGCAGTGCTACGAGCAATGAGCAGTTCTTC. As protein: CSATSNEQFF.

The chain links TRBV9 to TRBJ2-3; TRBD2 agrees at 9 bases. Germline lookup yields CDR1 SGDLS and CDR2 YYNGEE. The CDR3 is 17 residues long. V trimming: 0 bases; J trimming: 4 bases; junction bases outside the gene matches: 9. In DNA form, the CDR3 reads TGTGCCAGCAGCGTAGCTACGGCGGGGGGGCTGGCAGATACGCAGTATTTT. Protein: CASSVATAGGLADTQYF.

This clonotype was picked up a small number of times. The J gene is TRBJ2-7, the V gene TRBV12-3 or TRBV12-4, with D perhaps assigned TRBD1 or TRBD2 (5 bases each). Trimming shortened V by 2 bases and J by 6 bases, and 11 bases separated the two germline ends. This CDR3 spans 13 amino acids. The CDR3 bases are TGTGCCAGCAGTTTATCGGGGACCATCGAGCAGTACGTC. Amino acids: CASSLSGTIEQYV.

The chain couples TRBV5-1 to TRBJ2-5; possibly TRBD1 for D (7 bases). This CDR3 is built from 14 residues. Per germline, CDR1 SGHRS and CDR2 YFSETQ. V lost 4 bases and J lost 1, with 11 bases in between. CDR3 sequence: CASSRRGLQETQYF. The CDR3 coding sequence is TGCGCCAGCAGCAGGAGGGGGCTCCAAGAGACCCAGTACTTC.

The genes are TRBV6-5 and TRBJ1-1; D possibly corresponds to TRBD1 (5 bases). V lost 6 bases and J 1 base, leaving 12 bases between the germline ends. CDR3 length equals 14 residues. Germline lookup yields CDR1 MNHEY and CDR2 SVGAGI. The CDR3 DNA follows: TGTGCCAGCAGCAACTGGGGGGGGAACACTGAAGCTTTCTTT. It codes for CASSNWGGNTEAFF.

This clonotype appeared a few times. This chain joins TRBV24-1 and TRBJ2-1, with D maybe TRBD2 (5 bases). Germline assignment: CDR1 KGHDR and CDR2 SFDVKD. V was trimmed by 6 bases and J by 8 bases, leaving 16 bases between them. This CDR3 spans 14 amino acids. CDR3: CATSSVGSNYEQFF. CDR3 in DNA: TGTGCCACCAGTTCGGTGGGGAGTAACTATGAGCAGTTCTTC.

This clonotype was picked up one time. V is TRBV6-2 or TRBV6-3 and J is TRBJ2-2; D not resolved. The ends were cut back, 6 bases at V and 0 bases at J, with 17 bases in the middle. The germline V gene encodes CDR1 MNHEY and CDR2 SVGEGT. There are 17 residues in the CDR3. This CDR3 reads CASSPLDVLANTGELFF. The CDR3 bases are TGTGCCAGCAGCCCCCTTGACGTGCTCGCGAACACCGGGGAGCTGTTTTTT.

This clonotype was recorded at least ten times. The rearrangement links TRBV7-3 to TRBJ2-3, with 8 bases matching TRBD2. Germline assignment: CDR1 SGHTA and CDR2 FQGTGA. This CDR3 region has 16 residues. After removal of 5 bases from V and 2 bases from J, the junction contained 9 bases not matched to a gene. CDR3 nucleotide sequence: TGTGCCAGCAGCCCCCGGGGGGGCTCCAACACAGATACGCAGTATTTT. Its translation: CASSPRGGSNTDTQYF.

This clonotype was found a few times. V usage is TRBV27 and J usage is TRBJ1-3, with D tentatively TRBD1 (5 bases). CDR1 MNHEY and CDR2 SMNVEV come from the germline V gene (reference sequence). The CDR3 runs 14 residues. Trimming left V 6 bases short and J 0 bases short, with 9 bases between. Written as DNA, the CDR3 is TGTGCCAGCAGGCCTCAGGGCTCTGGAAACACCATATATTTT. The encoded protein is CASRPQGSGNTIYF.

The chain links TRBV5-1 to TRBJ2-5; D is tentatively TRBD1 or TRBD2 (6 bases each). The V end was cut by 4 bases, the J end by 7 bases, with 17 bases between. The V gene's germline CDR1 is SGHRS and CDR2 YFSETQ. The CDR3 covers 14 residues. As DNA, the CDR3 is TGCGCCAGCAGCAATGAGGGGGGTACTGGGACCCAGTACTTC. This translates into CASSNEGGTGTQYF. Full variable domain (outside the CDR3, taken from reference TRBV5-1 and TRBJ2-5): KAGVTQTPRYLIKTRGQQVTLSCSPISGHRSVSWYQQTPGQGLQFLFEYFSETQRNKGNFPGRFSGRQFSNSRSEMNVSTLELGDSALYLCASSNEGGTGTQYFGPGTRLLVL.

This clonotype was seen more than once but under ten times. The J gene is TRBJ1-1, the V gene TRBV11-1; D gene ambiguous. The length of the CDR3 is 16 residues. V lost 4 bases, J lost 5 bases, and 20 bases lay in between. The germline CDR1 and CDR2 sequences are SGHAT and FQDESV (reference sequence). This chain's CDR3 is CASSSNAMGAPTEAFF. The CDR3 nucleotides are TGTGCCAGCAGCTCCAACGCGATGGGAGCGCCAACTGAAGCTTTCTTT.

The CDR3 spells CASSPLTGRITDTQYF. The CDR3 nucleotides are TGTGCCAGCAGCCCACTGACAGGGCGGATCACAGATACGCAGTATTTT. The genes are TRBV7-2 and TRBJ2-3; TRBD1 matches at 7 bases. Germline values: CDR1 SGHTA, CDR2 FQGNSA. The CDR3 is made up of 16 amino acids. The junction had 10 bases not matched to a gene; V was cut back by 5 bases and J by 2 bases. Variable domain in full (rest from reference TRBV7-2 and TRBJ2-3): GAGVSQSPSNKVTEKGKDVELRCDPISGHTALYWYRQSLGQGLEFLIYFQGNSAPDKSGLPSDRFSAERTGGSVSTLTIQRTQQEDSAVYLCASSPLTGRITDTQYFGPGTRLTVL.

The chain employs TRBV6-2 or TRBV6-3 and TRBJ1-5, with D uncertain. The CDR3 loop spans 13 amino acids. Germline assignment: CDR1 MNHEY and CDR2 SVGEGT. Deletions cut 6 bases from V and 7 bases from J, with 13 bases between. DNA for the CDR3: TGTGCCAGCAGCAACGAGGGTGAGCAGCCCCAGCATTTT. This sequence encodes CASSNEGEQPQHF.